The T cell receptor (beta chain) under discussion was sequenced for a study of blood T cells in healthy people across ages. Study context: Using template switching, researchers captured about one barcoded beta molecule for each two T cells.

The authors ran a second PCR of about 7 to 11 cycles using a sample-barcoded 5' primer and a J-beta primer mix. From the 5' RACE reads, TCRdb called clonotypes with MiXCR, one entry per CDR3 protein. The sample holds roughly 730,000 distinct CDR3 sequences, roughly 56% seen once. Germline V gives CDR1 DFQATT, CDR2 SNEGSKA (reference sequence). Germline trimming cut 6 bases from V and 7 bases from J; bases unmatched to any gene: 14. CDR3 length: 15 amino acids. V is TRBV20-1 and J is TRBJ2-1; 8 bases are a match to TRBD1. This clonotype originated in a man between 40 and 49 years old in good health. The specimen sequenced was blood. CDR3 loop: CSAPPGQEFGNEQFF. The DNA of the CDR3 is TGCAGTGCACCCCCGGGACAGGAGTTTGGGAATGAGCAGTTCTTC.